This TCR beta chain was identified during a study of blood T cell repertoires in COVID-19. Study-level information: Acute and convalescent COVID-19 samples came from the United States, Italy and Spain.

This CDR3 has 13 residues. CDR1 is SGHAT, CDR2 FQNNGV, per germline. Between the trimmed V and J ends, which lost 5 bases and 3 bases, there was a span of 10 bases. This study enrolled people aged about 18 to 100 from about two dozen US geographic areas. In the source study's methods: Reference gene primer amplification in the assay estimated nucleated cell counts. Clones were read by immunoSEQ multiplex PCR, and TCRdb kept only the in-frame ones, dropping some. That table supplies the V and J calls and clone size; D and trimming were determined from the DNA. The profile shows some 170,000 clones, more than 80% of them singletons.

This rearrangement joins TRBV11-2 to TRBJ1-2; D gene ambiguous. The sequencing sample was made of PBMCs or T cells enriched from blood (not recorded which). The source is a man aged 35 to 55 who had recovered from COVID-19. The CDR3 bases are TGTGCCAGCAGCATCAATTCGGACTATGGCTACACCTTC. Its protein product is CASSINSDYGYTF. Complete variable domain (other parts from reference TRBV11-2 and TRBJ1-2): EAGVAQSPRYKIIEKRQSVAFWCNPISGHATLYWYQQILGQGPKLLIQFQNNGVVDDSQLPKDRFSAERLKGVDSTLKIQPAKLEDSAVYLCASSINSDYGYTFGSGTRLTVV.